Shown below are 16 T cell receptor beta chains from a single sample sequenced in a study of human T cells and chemical hapten exposure. From the RACE reads, TCRdb called clonotypes with MiXCR, one entry per CDR3 protein. The sample shows 360,000 or so distinct CDR3 sequences, under 6.5% of them seen only once. Time point in this sample: patch test 2, 6 weeks after DPC sensitization. Regarding treatment: therapeutic diphenylcyclopropenone sensitization with weekly scalp DPC. This material consisted of whole blood, taken in connection with sensitization to the hapten diphenylcyclopropenone (DPC). The receptors come from a woman aged 18-30 years with alopecia areata. Some clones in this sample may be carry-over from other donors' samples.

This clonotype was seen at least ten times. The chain couples TRBV7-2 to TRBJ2-1; D uncertain. There are 15 residues in the CDR3. CDR1 and CDR2 (germline): SGHTA, FQGNSA. Between the trimmed V and J ends, which lost 1 base and 4 bases, there was a span of 11 bases. The CDR3 protein is CASSLDGQFYNEQFF. DNA of the CDR3: TGTGCCAGCAGCTTAGATGGGCAGTTTTACAATGAGCAGTTCTTC.

This clonotype was seen repeatedly, ten times or more. The chain employs TRBV12-3 or TRBV12-4 and TRBJ1-2, with 8 bases that match TRBD1. V lost 6 bases and J lost 3; bases outside the gene matches: 9. The CDR3 covers 15 residues. In DNA form, the CDR3 reads TGTGCCAGCAGCCGCAGGACAGGGTCGTACTATGGCTACACCTTC. Amino acids: CASSRRTGSYYGYTF.

About this clonotype itself: The junction differs from germline at one of its ends, possibly a read error. This chain connects TRBV5-1 to TRBJ2-7; 7 positions match TRBD1. Germline V gene lookup returns CDR1 SGHRS and CDR2 YFSETQ. This CDR3 is built from 11 residues. The CDR3 spells CASSSTRTDRF. The CDR3 DNA sequence: TGCGCCAGCAGCTCTACAAGAACGGACAGGTTC.

This clonotype has more than one count but fewer than ten. This chain connects TRBV20-1 to TRBJ1-1; D is undetermined. The CDR3 length is 15 residues. Looked up from germline, CDR1 is DFQATT and CDR2 is SNEGSKA (reference sequence). V gave up 0 bases and J gave up 4 bases, with 15 bases separating them. The CDR3 nucleotides are TGCAGTGCTAGAGATCTGGGCGAGGTGAGCACTGAAGCTTTCTTT. Translation gives CSARDLGEVSTEAFF.

The table lists this clonotype with many counts. The chain couples TRBV20-1 to TRBJ1-6; no definite D call. The V and J ends lost 6 bases and 7 bases respectively, with 16 bases between them. CDR1 is DFQATT and CDR2 is SNEGSKA in the germline V gene (reference sequence). CDR3 length: 14 residues. The CDR3 DNA follows: TGCAGTGCGGGCCCCTGGGCGGGAAATTCACCCCTCCACTTT. It is translated as CSAGPWAGNSPLHF.

This clonotype was detected a few times. The chain has TRBV2 and TRBJ1-2; 10 bases line up with TRBD1. V lost 6 bases, J lost 8 bases, and 12 bases stayed unmatched. The CDR3 sequence is 15 residues long. Per the germline V gene, CDR1 is SNHLY and CDR2 is FYNNEI. The CDR3 loop is CASRNGDRGSSGYTF. The CDR3 bases are TGTGCCAGCAGGAACGGGGACAGGGGTTCGAGCGGCTACACCTTC.

This clonotype has a count of ten or more. V is TRBV5-1 and J is TRBJ2-7; 8 positions match TRBD2. Per the germline V gene, CDR1 is SGHRS and CDR2 is YFSETQ. The CDR3 spans 13 residues. V shed 5 bases, J shed 5 bases, and the junction held 6 bases outside the gene matches. The CDR3 protein is CASSRLAGDEQYF. CDR3 sequence (DNA): TGCGCCAGCAGTCGGCTAGCGGGCGACGAGCAGTACTTC.

This clonotype has just a few counts. This chain uses TRBV6-5 with TRBJ2-1; 7 positions match TRBD1. The CDR3 is made up of 16 amino acids. The germline CDR1 and CDR2 sequences are MNHEY and SVGAGI. V lost 2 bases, J lost 4 bases, and 8 bases stayed unmatched. The CDR3 nucleotides are TGTGCCAGCAGTTACACCGTCCGGGACAGATACAATGAGCAGTTCTTC. It specifies CASSYTVRDRYNEQFF.

The genes are TRBV4-3 and TRBJ1-1; TRBD1 is a possible D gene (5 bases). V was cut by 0 bases and J by 1 base, with 9 bases left in between. The germline CDR1 and CDR2 sequences are LGHNA and YSLEER. This CDR3 is built from 15 residues. The CDR3 loop reads CASSQDRGGNTEAFF. CDR3 sequence (DNA): TGCGCCAGCAGCCAAGATCGGGGGGGGAACACTGAAGCTTTCTTT.

This clonotype has only a few counts. The chain employs TRBV28 and TRBJ2-7, with a possible D match to TRBD2 (7 bases). The V gene's germline CDR1 is MDHEN and CDR2 SYDVKM. The CDR3 extends over 14 amino acids. V lost 8 bases and J 7 bases, leaving 21 bases between the germline ends. The CDR3 sequence is CASVQRGGGEEQYF. CDR3 bases: TGTGCCAGCGTACAGAGGGGGGGAGGCGAGGAGCAGTACTTC.

This clonotype appeared many times. The chain carries TRBV27 and TRBJ1-2; 10 nucleotides align to TRBD1. The CDR3 totals 16 residues. CDR1 is MNHEY, CDR2 SMNVEV, per germline (reference sequence). The V gene end was trimmed by 6 bases and the J gene end by 4 bases; junction bases not matched to a gene: 11. CDR3 in DNA: TGTGCCAGCAGCAGGGACAGGGGAGATTTTGGCTATGGCTACACCTTC. Its protein product is CASSRDRGDFGYGYTF.

The chain employs TRBV12-3 or TRBV12-4 and TRBJ2-2; D not resolved. V lost 1 base and J lost 3, with 9 bases in between. The CDR3 sequence is 15 residues long. CDR3 region: CASSLGIAHTGELFF. CDR3 in DNA: TGTGCCAGCAGTTTAGGCATCGCGCACACCGGGGAGCTGTTTTTT.

This chain links TRBV12-3 or TRBV12-4 with TRBJ2-5; D gene uncertain. Trimming cost V 6 bases and J 1 base, with 12 bases left between them. CDR3 length: 14 amino acids. The CDR3 DNA reads as TGTGCCAGCAGGCTGGACGGGCTCCAAGAGACCCAGTACTTC. Protein: CASRLDGLQETQYF.

The sample holds many counts of this clonotype. This rearrangement joins TRBV6-5 to TRBJ1-1, with a weak D call TRBD1 (5 bases). CDR1 and CDR2 (germline): MNHEY, SVGAGI. This CDR3 has 15 amino acids. Trimming stripped 5 bases from V and 2 bases from J, with 15 bases between. The CDR3 is CASSRRGGKNTEAFF. DNA of the CDR3: TGTGCCAGCAGTCGGCGTGGGGGGAAAAACACTGAAGCTTTCTTT.

This clonotype has ten or more counts. The chain has TRBV6-5 and TRBJ1-2, with D possibly being TRBD1 (5 bases). This CDR3 has 17 amino acids. V was clipped by 0 bases and J by 0 bases, with 14 bases between them. In germline, CDR1 is MNHEY, CDR2 SVGAGI. The CDR3 protein is CASSYSSVGAANYGYTF. CDR3 DNA sequence: TGTGCCAGCAGTTACTCATCCGTCGGGGCCGCTAACTATGGCTACACCTTC.

The V gene is TRBV7-9, the J gene TRBJ2-6, with a weak D call TRBD1 (5 bases). The germline CDR1 and CDR2 sequences are SEHNR and FQNEAQ (reference sequence). The length of the CDR3 is 17 residues. V was shortened by 3 bases and J by 0 bases, with 12 bases between the two germline ends. CDR3 bases: TGTGCCAGCAGCTTTTACAGGCCCAACTCTGGGGCCAACGTCCTGACTTTC. Encoded protein: CASSFYRPNSGANVLTF.